One sample yielded the 17 T cell receptor beta chains listed below, sequenced in a study of T cell responses to AZD1222 COVID-19 vaccine. Sequencing used immunoSEQ multiplex PCR; TCRdb keeps in-frame clones, though not all of them. This sample has under 85,000 clones; approximately 90% occur once, and the top ten carry 2.5% to 4%. The specimen was peripheral blood, collected 28 days after the second AZD1222 dose. All receptors derive from an adult who received the AZD1222 COVID-19 vaccine.

The rearrangement links TRBV11-2 to TRBJ1-5; 7 bases map to TRBD1. Trimming at V came to 5 bases and at J to 6 bases, leaving 7 bases not matched to a gene. CDR3 length: 14 amino acids. CDR1 and CDR2 (germline): SGHAT, FQNNGV. The CDR3 protein is CASSETGPGQPQHF. The CDR3 DNA follows: TGTGCCAGCAGCGAGACAGGGCCGGGTCAGCCCCAGCATTTT.

The chain carries TRBV3-1 (or the pseudogene TRBV3-2) and TRBJ2-2; D gene unclear. Germline-derived CDR1 and CDR2 are LGHDT and YNNKEL (reference sequence). CDR3 length equals 13 residues. Trimming removed 2 bases at V and 5 bases at J, with 6 bases between. This CDR3 reads CASSQPGTGELFF. The CDR3 DNA is TGTGCCAGCAGCCAACCCGGTACCGGGGAGCTGTTTTTT.

The rearrangement uses TRBV7-8 and TRBJ1-1; D perhaps matches TRBD1 (5 bases). Germline V gene lookup returns CDR1 SGHVS and CDR2 FQNEAQ. The CDR3 runs 16 residues. The V and J ends lost 1 base and 5 bases respectively, with 17 bases between them. This chain's CDR3 is CASSLVVTWGKTEAFF. In DNA form, the CDR3 reads TGTGCCAGCAGCTTAGTCGTGACGTGGGGGAAGACTGAAGCTTTCTTT.

The chain uses TRBV2 and TRBJ2-6; weak D call: TRBD2 (5 bases). There are 16 residues in the CDR3. Germline V gene lookup returns CDR1 SNHLY and CDR2 FYNNEI. V lost 6 bases and J 0 bases, leaving 12 bases between the germline ends. This CDR3 is CASSDYTSSGANVLTF. The CDR3 DNA reads as TGTGCCAGCAGCGACTATACAAGCTCTGGGGCCAACGTCCTGACTTTC.

The chain uses TRBV27 and TRBJ2-7; the D is unclear. Trimming pared 6 bases from V and 3 bases from J, leaving 18 bases between. The germline gives CDR1 MNHEY, CDR2 SMNVEV (reference sequence). The CDR3 sequence is 15 residues long. The CDR3 sequence: CASSPKKGQNYEQYF. CDR3 DNA: TGTGCCAGCAGCCCAAAAAAGGGCCAAAACTACGAGCAGTACTTC.

V and J are TRBV5-4 and TRBJ1-5; a weak D match, TRBD1 (6 bases). CDR3 length: 14 residues. Trimming shortened V by 2 bases and J by 2 bases, and 8 bases separated the two germline ends. Germline values: CDR1 SGHNT, CDR2 YYREEE (reference sequence). The CDR3 is CASSLGGGNQPQHF. As DNA, the CDR3 is TGTGCCAGCAGCTTAGGGGGGGGCAATCAGCCCCAGCATTTT.

The J gene is TRBJ2-3, the V gene TRBV11-3; D is unresolved. The CDR3 runs 19 residues. Trimming took 3 bases from V and 1 from J, leaving 23 bases between them. Germline V gene data show CDR1 as SGHNT and CDR2 as YENEEA. CDR3 nucleotides: TGTGCCAGCAGCTTGCCACGGATCGGCTCACCCTGGGGCACAGATACGCAGTATTTT. This codes for CASSLPRIGSPWGTDTQYF.

The gene calls are TRBV3-1 (or the pseudogene TRBV3-2) and TRBJ2-2; possibly TRBD2 for D (5 bases). Trimming shortened V by 0 bases and J by 5 bases, and 13 bases separated the two germline ends. CDR1 LGHDT and CDR2 YNNKEL come from the germline V gene (reference sequence). The CDR3 length is 16 residues. The CDR3 DNA follows: TGTGCCAGCAGCCAAGATCTACGGCCGGGAACCGGGGAGCTGTTTTTT. Translated, it gives CASSQDLRPGTGELFF.

The V and J genes are TRBV19 and TRBJ2-3; 14 bases are a match to TRBD2. The CDR3 is 16 residues long. Germline V lookup: CDR1 LNHDA, CDR2 SQIVND (reference sequence). The V segment lost 4 bases and the J segment 0 bases; nucleotides outside the gene matches: 0. In nucleotides, the CDR3 is TGTGCCAGTAGTAGACTAGCGGGGGGGAGCACAGATACGCAGTATTTT. Translating it yields CASSRLAGGSTDTQYF.

The chain couples TRBV30 to TRBJ2-2; possible D gene TRBD2, 6 bases. CDR3 length: 15 residues. Per the germline V gene, CDR1 is GTSNPN and CDR2 is SVGIG (reference sequence). The germline V and J ends were trimmed by 3 bases and 1 base, with 12 bases remaining between them. Written as DNA, the CDR3 is TGTGCCTGGAGCTGGGGGGTTGGGAACACCGGGGAGCTGTTTTTT. As protein: CAWSWGVGNTGELFF.

The V call is TRBV6-6, the J call TRBJ2-5; 7 positions match TRBD1. V was pared by 4 bases and J by 7 bases, with 6 bases of the junction left unmatched. Germline loops: CDR1 MNHNY, CDR2 SVGAGI (reference sequence). CDR3 size: 13 residues. DNA of the CDR3: TGTGCCAGCAGTTTCCGACAGGGTGGGACCCAGTACTTC. As protein: CASSFRQGGTQYF.

V and J are TRBV4-2 and TRBJ1-5; 7 bases are a match to TRBD1. CDR1 LGHNA and CDR2 YNFKEQ come from the germline V gene. The CDR3 spans 19 residues. After removal of 0 bases from V and 4 bases from J, the junction contained 15 bases not matched to a gene. In DNA, the CDR3 is TGTGCCAGCAGCCAAGAAGAGACAGGGAAGTCTTTTCGGAATCAGCCCCAGCATTTT. It codes for CASSQEETGKSFRNQPQHF.

The V gene is TRBV5-4, the J gene TRBJ2-5, with 11 bases fitting TRBD1. The CDR3 extends over 14 amino acids. The germline V gene encodes CDR1 SGHNT and CDR2 YYREEE (reference sequence). V shed 4 bases and J 4 bases; nucleotides not matched to a gene: 3. As DNA, the CDR3 is TGTGCCAGCAGCCGGACAGGGGGCACAGAGACCCAGTACTTC. Translating it yields CASSRTGGTETQYF.

The V call is TRBV19, the J call TRBJ1-1; D gene ambiguous. Per germline, CDR1 LNHDA and CDR2 SQIVND (reference sequence). V lost 4 bases, J lost 1 base, and 13 bases lay in between. The CDR3 covers 15 residues. The CDR3 loop is CASSRTYRSNTEAFF. The CDR3 DNA reads as TGTGCCAGTAGTAGGACGTACCGATCGAACACTGAAGCTTTCTTT. The variable domain in full, completed from reference TRBV19 and TRBJ1-1, reads DGGITQSPKYLFRKEGQNVTLSCEQNLNHDAMYWYRQDPGQGLRLIYYSQIVNDFQKGDIAEGYSVSREKKESFPLTVTSAQKNPTAFYLCASSRTYRSNTEAFFGQGTRLTVV.

The V and J genes are TRBV2 and TRBJ1-5; D not certain. Germline CDR1 and CDR2: SNHLY and FYNNEI. V gave up 2 bases and J gave up 3 bases, with 8 bases separating them. CDR3 length: 14 residues. CDR3 sequence: CASSETSNNQPQHF. The CDR3 nucleotides read TGTGCCAGCAGTGAAACCTCGAACAATCAGCCCCAGCATTTT.

The chain recombines TRBV5-5 with TRBJ1-5; TRBD1 aligns across 8 bases. CDR3 size: 17 residues. Losses at the gene ends were 1 base for V and 0 bases for J; bases not matched to a gene: 6. From germline, CDR1 is SGHKS and CDR2 YYEKEE (reference sequence). The CDR3 loop reads CASSLRTGQYSNQPQHF. As DNA, the CDR3 is TGTGCCAGCAGCTTGAGGACAGGGCAGTATAGCAATCAGCCCCAGCATTTT.

This clone was observed a single time. This rearrangement joins TRBV2 to TRBJ1-6, with D perhaps TRBD1 (5 bases). The CDR3 contains 13 residues. Germline V CDR1 and CDR2: SNHLY, FYNNEI. Trimming removed 8 bases at V and 10 bases at J, with 15 bases between. CDR3 residues: CASGGDPPSPLHF. As DNA, the CDR3 is TGTGCCAGCGGTGGGGACCCCCCATCACCCCTCCACTTT.